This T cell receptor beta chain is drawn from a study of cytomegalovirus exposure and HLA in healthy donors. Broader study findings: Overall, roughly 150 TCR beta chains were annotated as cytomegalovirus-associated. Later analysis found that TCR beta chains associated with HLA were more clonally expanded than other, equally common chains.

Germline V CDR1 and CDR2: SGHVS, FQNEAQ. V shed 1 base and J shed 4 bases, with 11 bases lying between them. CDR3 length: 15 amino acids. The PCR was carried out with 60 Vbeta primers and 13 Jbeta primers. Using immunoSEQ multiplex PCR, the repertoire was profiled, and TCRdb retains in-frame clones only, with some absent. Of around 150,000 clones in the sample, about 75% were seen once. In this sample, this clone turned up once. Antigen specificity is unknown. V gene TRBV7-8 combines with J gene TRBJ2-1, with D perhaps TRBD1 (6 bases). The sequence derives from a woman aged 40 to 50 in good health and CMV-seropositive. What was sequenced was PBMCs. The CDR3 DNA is TGTGCCAGCAGCTTAGGGACAGCACAATACAATGAGCAGTTCTTC. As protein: CASSLGTAQYNEQFF.